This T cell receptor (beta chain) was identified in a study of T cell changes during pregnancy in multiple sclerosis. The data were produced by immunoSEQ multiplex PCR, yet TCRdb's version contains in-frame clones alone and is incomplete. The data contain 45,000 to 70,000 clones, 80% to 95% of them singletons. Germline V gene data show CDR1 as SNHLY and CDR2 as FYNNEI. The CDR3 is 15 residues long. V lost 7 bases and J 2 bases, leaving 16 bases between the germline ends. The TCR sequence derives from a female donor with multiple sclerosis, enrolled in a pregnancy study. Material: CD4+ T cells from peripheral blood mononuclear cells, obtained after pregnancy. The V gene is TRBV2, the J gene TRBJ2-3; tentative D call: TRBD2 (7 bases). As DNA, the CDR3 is TGTGCCAGCACCGGAGGGGGGGGTCCCACAGATACGCAGTATTTT. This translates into CASTGGGGPTDTQYF.